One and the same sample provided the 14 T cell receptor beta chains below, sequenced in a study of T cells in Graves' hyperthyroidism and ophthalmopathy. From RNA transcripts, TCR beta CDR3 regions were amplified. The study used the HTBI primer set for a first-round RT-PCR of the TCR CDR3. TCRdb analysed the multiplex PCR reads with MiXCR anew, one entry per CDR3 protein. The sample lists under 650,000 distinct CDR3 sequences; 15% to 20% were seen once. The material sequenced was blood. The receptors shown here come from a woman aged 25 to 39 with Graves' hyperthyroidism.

DNA of the CDR3: TGTGCCAGCAGTTCCAGGCCGGATCTGAACACTGAAGCTTTCTTT. This encodes CASSSRPDLNTEAFF. The V and J genes are TRBV6-1 and TRBJ1-1, with D unresolved. The germline V and J ends were trimmed by 5 bases and 0 bases, with 13 bases remaining between them. The germline CDR1 and CDR2 sequences are MNHNS and SASEGT. This CDR3 comprises 15 residues.

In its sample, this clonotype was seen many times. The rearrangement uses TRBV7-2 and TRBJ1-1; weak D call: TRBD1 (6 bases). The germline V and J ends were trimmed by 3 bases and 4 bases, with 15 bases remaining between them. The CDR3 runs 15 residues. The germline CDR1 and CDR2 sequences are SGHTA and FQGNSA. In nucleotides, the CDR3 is TGTGCCAGCAGCTTGCGGGGGGCCCTTGGCACTGAAGCTTTCTTT. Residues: CASSLRGALGTEAFF.

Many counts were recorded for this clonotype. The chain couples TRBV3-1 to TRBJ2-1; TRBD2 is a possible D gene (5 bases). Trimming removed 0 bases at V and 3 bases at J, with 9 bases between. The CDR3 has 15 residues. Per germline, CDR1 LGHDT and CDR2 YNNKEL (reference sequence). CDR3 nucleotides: TGTGCCAGCAGCCAAGATCTTCGGGACTACAATGAGCAGTTCTTC. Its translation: CASSQDLRDYNEQFF.

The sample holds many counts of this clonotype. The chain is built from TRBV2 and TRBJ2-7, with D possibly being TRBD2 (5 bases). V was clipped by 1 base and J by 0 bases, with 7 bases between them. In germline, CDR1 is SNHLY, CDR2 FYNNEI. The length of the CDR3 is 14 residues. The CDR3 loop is CASSEERSSYEQYF. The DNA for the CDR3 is TGTGCCAGCAGTGAAGAGCGGAGCTCCTACGAGCAGTACTTC.

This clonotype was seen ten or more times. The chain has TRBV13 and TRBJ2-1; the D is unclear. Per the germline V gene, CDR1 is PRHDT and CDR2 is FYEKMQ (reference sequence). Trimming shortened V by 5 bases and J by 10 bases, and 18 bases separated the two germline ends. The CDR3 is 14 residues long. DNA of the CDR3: TGTGCCAGCAGCCCGGGCCGGCGAACTGGGGAGCAGTTCTTC. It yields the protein CASSPGRRTGEQFF.

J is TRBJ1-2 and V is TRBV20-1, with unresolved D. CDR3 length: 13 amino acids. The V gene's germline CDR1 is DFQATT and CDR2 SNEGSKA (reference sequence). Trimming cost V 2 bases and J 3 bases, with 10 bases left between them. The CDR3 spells CSARKISHYGYTF. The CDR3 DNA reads TGCAGTGCTAGAAAAATCTCTCACTATGGCTACACCTTC.

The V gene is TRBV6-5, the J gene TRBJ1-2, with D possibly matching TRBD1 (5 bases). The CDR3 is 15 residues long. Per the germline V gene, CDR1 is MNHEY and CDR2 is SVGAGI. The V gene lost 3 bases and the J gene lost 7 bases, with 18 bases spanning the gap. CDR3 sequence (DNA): TGTGCCAGCAGTTATGCCCTCAGGGAAGCTCGTGGCTACACCTTC. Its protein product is CASSYALREARGYTF.

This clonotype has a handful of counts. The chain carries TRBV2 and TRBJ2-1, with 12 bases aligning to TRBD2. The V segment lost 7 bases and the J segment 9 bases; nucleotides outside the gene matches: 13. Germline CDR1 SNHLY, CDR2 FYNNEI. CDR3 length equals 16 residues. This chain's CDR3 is CASKRLTSGRVAEQFF. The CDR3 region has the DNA TGTGCCAGCAAACGCCTGACTAGCGGGAGAGTTGCTGAGCAGTTCTTC.

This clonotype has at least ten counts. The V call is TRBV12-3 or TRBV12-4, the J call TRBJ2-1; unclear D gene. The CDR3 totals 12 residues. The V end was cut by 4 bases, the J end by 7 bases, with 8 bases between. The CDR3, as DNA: TGTGCCAGCAGTTCCGGCCGAAATGAGCAGTTCTTC. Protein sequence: CASSSGRNEQFF.

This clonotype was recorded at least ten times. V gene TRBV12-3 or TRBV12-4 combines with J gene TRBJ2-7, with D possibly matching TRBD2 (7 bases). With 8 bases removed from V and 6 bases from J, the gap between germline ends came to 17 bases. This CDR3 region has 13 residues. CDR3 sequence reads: CASLYTGGGEQYF. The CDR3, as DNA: TGTGCCAGCCTTTACACGGGGGGCGGCGAGCAGTACTTC.

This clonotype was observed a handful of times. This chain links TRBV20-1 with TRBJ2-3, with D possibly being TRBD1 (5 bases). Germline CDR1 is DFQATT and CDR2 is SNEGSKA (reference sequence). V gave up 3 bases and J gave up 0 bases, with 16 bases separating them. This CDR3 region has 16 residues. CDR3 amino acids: CSASNNRKTSTDTQYF. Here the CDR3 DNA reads TGCAGTGCTAGCAATAACAGGAAGACTAGCACAGATACGCAGTATTTT.

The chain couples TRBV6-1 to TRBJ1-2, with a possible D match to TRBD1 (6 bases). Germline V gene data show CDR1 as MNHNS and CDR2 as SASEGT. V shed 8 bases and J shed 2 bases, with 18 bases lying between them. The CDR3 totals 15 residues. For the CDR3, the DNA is TGTGCCAGCGGGCAGAACAGGGAGGGGAACTATGGCTACACCTTC. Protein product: CASGQNREGNYGYTF.

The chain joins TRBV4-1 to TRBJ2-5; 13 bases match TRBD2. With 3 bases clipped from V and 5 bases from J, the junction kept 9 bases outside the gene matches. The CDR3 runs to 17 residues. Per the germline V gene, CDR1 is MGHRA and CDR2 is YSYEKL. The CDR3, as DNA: TGCGCCAGCAGCCATTCTAGGACTAGCGGGAGTGAGGAGACCCAGTACTTC. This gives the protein CASSHSRTSGSEETQYF.

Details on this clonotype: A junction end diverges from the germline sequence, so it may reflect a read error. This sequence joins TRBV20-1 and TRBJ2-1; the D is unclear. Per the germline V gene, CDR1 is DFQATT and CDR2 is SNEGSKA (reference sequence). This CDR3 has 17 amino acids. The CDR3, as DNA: TGCCGTGCTCGTCTCCCTCTCGGCGGCCTCTCCTACAATGAGCAGTTCTTC. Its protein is CRARLPLGGLSYNEQFF.